This entry concerns a single T cell receptor (beta chain). These data originate in a study of blood T cell repertoires in COVID-19. CDR3 length equals 16 residues. Per the germline V gene, CDR1 is MGHRA and CDR2 is YSYEKL. The V and J ends lost 0 bases and 4 bases, in that order; junction bases with no gene match: 2. Sequencing used immunoSEQ multiplex PCR; TCRdb keeps in-frame clones, though not all of them. The table records some 220,000 clones, over 80% of them present only once. The TCR comes from a woman aged 55-69 years with active or convalescent COVID-19. Source material: peripheral blood. The V and J genes are TRBV4-1 and TRBJ2-1, with TRBD2 matching 11 bases. CDR3 nucleotide sequence: TGCGCCAGCAGCCAAGATCCTAGCGGGAGGTACAATGAGCAGTTCTTC. It codes for CASSQDPSGRYNEQFF.